This TCR beta chain appears in the sequencing data of a study of beta chain features in type 1 diabetes. This CDR3 contains 16 residues. V was trimmed by 3 bases and J by 0 bases, leaving 15 bases between them. CDR1 KGHSH and CDR2 LQKENI come from the germline V gene. Expressed TCRB transcripts were sequenced because the entire RNA isolate underwent reverse transcription. Profiled with immunoSEQ multiplex PCR; TCRdb holds only in-frame clones, not every one. The profile shows about 360,000 clones, roughly 13% of them singletons. Material for sequencing was naive CD4+ T cells from blood. The origin of this receptor is a man aged 18 to 29 in good health. The chain links TRBV18 to TRBJ2-7; a weak D match, TRBD2 (5 bases). The CDR3 loop is CASSPYYSGSSYEQYF. DNA of the CDR3: TGTGCCAGCTCACCTTATTACAGCGGAAGCTCCTACGAGCAGTACTTC. Based on the CDR3 plus reference TRBV18 and TRBJ2-7, the full variable domain is NAGVMQNPRHLVRRRGQEARLRCSPMKGHSHVYWYRQLPEEGLKFMVYLQKENIIDESGMPKERFSAEFPKEGPSILRIQQVVRGDSAAYFCASSPYYSGSSYEQYFGPGTRLTVT.